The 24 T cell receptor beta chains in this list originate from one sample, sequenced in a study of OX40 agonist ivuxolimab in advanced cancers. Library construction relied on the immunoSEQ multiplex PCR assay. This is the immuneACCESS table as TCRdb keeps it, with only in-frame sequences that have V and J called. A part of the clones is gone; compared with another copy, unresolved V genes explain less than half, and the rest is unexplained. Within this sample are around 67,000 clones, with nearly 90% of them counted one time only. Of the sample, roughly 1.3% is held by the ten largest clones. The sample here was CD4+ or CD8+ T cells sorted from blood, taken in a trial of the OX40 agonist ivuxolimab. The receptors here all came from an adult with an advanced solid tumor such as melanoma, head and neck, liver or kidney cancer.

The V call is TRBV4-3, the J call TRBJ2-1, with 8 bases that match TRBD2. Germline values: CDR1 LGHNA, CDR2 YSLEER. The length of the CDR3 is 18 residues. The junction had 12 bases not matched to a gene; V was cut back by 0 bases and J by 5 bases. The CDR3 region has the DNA TGCGCCAGCAGCCAAGATCCGTGGAGGGCGGGGGGCCACAATGAGCAGTTCTTC. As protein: CASSQDPWRAGGHNEQFF.

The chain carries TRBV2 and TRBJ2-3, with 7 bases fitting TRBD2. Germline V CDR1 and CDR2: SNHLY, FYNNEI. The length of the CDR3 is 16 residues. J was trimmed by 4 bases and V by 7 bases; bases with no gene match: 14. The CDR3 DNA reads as TGTGCCAGCAAAAGCCTCACTCGTCTAGCGGCAGATACGCAGTATTTT. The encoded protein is CASKSLTRLAADTQYF.

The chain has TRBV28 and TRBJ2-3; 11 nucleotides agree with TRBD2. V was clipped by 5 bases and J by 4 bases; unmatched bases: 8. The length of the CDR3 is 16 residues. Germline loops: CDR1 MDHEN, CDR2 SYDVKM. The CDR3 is CASSISLGLAADTQYF. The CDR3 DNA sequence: TGTGCCAGCAGTATATCCCTGGGACTAGCGGCAGATACGCAGTATTTT.

CDR3 loop: CASSSTPDRATGELFF. The CDR3 bases are TGTGCCAGCAGCTCCACGCCGGACAGGGCCACCGGGGAGCTGTTTTTT. This chain joins TRBV7-2 and TRBJ2-2; 8 bases line up with TRBD1. Germline V gene lookup returns CDR1 SGHTA and CDR2 FQGNSA. Trimming cost V 4 bases and J 4 bases; bases outside gene matches: 8. The CDR3 has 16 residues. The full variable domain, in which reference TRBV7-2 and TRBJ2-2 provide the parts outside the CDR3, is GAGVSQSPSNKVTEKGKDVELRCDPISGHTALYWYRQSLGQGLEFLIYFQGNSAPDKSGLPSDRFSAERTGGSVSTLTIQRTQQEDSAVYLCASSSTPDRATGELFFGEGSRLTVL.

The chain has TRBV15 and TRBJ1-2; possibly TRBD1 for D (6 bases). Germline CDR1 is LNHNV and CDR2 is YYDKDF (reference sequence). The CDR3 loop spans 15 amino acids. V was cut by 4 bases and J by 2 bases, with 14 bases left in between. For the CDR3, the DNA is TGTGCCACCAGCACGACAGGACCTCCAAACTATGGCTACACCTTC. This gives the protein CATSTTGPPNYGYTF.

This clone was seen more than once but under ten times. The CDR3 coding sequence is TGCGCCAGCAGCCCTTCCCTTGTGGGAAACACCGGGGAGCTGTTTTTT. Amino acids: CASSPSLVGNTGELFF. V is TRBV5-1 and J is TRBJ2-2; no reliable D call. Trimming pared 4 bases from V and 2 bases from J, leaving 15 bases between. The V gene's germline CDR1 is SGHRS and CDR2 YFSETQ. The CDR3 consists of 16 residues. Combining the CDR3 with reference TRBV5-1 and TRBJ2-2 gives the whole variable domain KAGVTQTPRYLIKTRGQQVTLSCSPISGHRSVSWYQQTPGQGLQFLFEYFSETQRNKGNFPGRFSGRQFSNSRSEMNVSTLELGDSALYLCASSPSLVGNTGELFFGEGSRLTVL.

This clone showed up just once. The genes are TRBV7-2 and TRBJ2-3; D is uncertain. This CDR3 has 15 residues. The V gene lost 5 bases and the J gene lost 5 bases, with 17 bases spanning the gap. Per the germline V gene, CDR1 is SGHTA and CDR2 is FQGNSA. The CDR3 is CASSPGGRLGDTQYF. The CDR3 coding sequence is TGTGCCAGCAGCCCAGGCGGCAGATTAGGAGATACGCAGTATTTT. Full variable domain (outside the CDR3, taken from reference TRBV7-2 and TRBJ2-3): GAGVSQSPSNKVTEKGKDVELRCDPISGHTALYWYRQSLGQGLEFLIYFQGNSAPDKSGLPSDRFSAERTGGSVSTLTIQRTQQEDSAVYLCASSPGGRLGDTQYFGPGTRLTVL.

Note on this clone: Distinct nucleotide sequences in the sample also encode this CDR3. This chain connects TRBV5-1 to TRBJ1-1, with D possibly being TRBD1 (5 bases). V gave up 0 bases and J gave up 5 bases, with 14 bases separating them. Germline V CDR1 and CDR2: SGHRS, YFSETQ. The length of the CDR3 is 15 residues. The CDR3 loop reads CASSLAVGGGTEAFF. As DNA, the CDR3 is TGCGCCAGCAGCTTGGCCGTCGGGGGGGGTACTGAAGCTTTCTTT. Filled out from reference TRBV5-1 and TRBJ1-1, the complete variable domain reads KAGVTQTPRYLIKTRGQQVTLSCSPISGHRSVSWYQQTPGQGLQFLFEYFSETQRNKGNFPGRFSGRQFSNSRSEMNVSTLELGDSALYLCASSLAVGGGTEAFFGQGTRLTVV.

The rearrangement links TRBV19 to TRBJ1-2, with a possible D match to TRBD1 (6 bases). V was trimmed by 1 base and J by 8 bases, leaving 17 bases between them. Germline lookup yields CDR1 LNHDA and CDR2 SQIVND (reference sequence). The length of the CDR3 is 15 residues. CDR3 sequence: CASSIVLRGGGGYTF. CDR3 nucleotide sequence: TGTGCCAGTAGTATAGTACTCAGGGGAGGAGGAGGCTACACCTTC.

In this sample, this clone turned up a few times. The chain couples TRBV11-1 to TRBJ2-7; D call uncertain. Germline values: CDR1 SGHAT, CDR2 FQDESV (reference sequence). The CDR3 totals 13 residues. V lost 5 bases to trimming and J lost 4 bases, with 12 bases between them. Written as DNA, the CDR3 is TGTGCCAGCAGCCGGGTTATTGGGTACGAGCAGTACTTC. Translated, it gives CASSRVIGYEQYF.

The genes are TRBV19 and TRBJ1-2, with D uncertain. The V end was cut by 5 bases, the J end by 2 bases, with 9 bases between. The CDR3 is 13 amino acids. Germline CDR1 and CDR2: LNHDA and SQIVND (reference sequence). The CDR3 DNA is TGTGCCAGTAGTCCGACGGAAAACTATGGCTACACCTTC. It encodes CASSPTENYGYTF.

The DNA for the CDR3 is TGTGCCAGCAGCCACGGGACAGATTTTGGCGAGCAGTACTTC. Its protein product is CASSHGTDFGEQYF. The chain has TRBV5-4 and TRBJ2-7, with 7 bases identical to TRBD1. V dropped 4 bases and J dropped 6; count of bases not matched to a gene: 10. Germline V gene sequence: CDR1 SGHNT, CDR2 YYREEE (reference sequence). The CDR3 runs to 14 residues.

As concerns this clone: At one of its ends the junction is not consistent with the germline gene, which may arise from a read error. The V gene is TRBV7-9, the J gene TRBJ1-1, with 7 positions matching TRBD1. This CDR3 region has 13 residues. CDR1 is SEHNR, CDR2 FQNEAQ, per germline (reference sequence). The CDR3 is CASTLDRDTEAFF. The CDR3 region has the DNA TGTGCCAGCACCTTAGACAGGGACACTGAAGCTTTCTTT.

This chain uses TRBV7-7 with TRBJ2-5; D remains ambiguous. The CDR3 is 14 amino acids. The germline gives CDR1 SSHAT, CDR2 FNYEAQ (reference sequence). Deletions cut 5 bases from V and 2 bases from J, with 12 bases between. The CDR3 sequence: CASSPNRLQETQYF. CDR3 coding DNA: TGTGCCAGCAGCCCAAACCGACTGCAAGAGACCCAGTACTTC.

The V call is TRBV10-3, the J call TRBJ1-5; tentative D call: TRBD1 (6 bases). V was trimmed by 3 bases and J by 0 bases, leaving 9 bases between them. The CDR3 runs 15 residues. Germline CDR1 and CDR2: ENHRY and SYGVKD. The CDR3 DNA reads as TGTGCCATCAGTGATGGGACACTTAGCAATCAGCCCCAGCATTTT. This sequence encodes CAISDGTLSNQPQHF.

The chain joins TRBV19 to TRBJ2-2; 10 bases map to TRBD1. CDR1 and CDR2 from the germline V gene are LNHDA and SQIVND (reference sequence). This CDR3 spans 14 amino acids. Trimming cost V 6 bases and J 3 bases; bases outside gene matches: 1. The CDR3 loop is CASRGQGYTGELFF. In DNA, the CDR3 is TGTGCCAGTAGGGGACAGGGGTACACCGGGGAGCTGTTTTTT.

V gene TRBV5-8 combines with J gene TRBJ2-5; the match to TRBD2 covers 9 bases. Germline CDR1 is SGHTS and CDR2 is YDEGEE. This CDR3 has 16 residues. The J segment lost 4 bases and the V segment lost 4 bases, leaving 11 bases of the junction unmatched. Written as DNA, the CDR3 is TGTGCCAGCAGCCTTCTTTTAGCGGGAGTCGGAGAGACCCAGTACTTC. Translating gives CASSLLLAGVGETQYF.

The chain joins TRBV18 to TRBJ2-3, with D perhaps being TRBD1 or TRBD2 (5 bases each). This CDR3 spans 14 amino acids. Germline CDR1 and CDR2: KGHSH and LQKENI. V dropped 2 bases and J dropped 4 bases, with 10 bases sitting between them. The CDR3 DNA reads TGTGCCAGCTCACCAGGGGGAATGCCAGATACGCAGTATTTT. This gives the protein CASSPGGMPDTQYF.

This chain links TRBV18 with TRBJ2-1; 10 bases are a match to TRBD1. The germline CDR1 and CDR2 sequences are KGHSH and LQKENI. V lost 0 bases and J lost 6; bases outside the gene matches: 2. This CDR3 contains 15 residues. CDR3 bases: TGTGCCAGCTCACCACCCGGGACAGGGGTCAATGAGCAGTTCTTC. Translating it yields CASSPPGTGVNEQFF.

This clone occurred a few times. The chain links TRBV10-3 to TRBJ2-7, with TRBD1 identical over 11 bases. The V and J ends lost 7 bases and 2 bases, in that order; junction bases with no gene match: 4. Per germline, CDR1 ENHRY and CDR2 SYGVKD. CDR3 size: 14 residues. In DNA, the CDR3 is TGTGCCATCAAAGGGGACAGGGGGACCTACGAGCAGTACTTC. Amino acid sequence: CAIKGDRGTYEQYF.

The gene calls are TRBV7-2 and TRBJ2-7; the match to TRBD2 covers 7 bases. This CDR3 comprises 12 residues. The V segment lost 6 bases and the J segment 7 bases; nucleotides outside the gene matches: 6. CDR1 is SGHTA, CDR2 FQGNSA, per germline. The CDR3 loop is CASSQVGGEQYF. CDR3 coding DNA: TGTGCCAGCAGTCAAGTCGGGGGGGAGCAGTACTTC.

CDR3 amino acids: CASKAGDQETQYF. CDR3 nucleotides: TGTGCCAGCAAGGCAGGGGACCAAGAGACCCAGTACTTC. The V and J genes are TRBV27 and TRBJ2-5, with a weak D call TRBD1 (6 bases). Between the trimmed V and J ends, which lost 7 bases and 0 bases, there was a span of 9 bases. The CDR3 extends over 13 amino acids. CDR1 and CDR2 (germline): MNHEY, SMNVEV (reference sequence).

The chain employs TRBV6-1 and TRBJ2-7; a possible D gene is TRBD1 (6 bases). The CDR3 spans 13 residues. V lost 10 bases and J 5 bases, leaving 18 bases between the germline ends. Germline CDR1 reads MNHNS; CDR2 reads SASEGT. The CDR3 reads CATTETGRDEQYF. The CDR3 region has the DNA TGTGCCACAACTGAAACAGGGAGAGACGAGCAGTACTTC.

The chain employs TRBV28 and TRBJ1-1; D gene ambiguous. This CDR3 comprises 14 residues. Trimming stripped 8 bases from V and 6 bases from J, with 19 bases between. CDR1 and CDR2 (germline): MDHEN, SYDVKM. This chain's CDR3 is CASPPSGERAEAFF. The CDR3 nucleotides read TGTGCCAGCCCACCGAGCGGGGAGAGGGCTGAAGCTTTCTTT.